This T cell receptor (beta chain) was observed in a study of control samples from healthy donors and cancer patients. This CDR3 is built from 12 residues. The ends were cut back, 6 bases at V and 2 bases at J, with 11 bases in the middle. The germline V gene has CDR1 SQVTM and CDR2 ANQGSEA. Clones were read by immunoSEQ multiplex PCR, and TCRdb kept only the in-frame ones, dropping some. Of 350,000 to 450,000 clones listed, roughly 90% are singletons. Material for sequencing was PBMCs. The chain has TRBV29-1 and TRBJ2-7; possible D gene TRBD2, 6 bases. The clonotype originates from a man in his forties with head and neck cancer. This chain's CDR3 is CSVEERAYEQYF. The DNA for the CDR3 is TGCAGCGTCGAGGAGCGGGCCTACGAGCAGTACTTC.